This T cell receptor (beta chain) was sequenced for a study of blood T cell repertoires in COVID-19. Overall study: Specimens from acute and convalescent COVID-19 originated in the United States, Italy and Spain. T cells, B-cell-depleted T cells, or PBMCs supplied cDNA or gDNA.

Trimming shortened V by 3 bases and J by 7 bases, and 22 bases separated the two germline ends. CDR1 is ENHRY and CDR2 is SYGVKD in the germline V gene. The CDR3 extends over 17 amino acids. Generated by immunoSEQ multiplex PCR, the TCRdb table keeps only in-frame clones and is missing some. The repertoire consists of roughly 400,000 clones, with roughly 90% occurring once and the leading ten covering about 1.4%. This clone has a handful of counts. Across 24 US areas, participants ranged in age from 18 to 89 years. Participants' reported clinical history set cohort assignment. Sequencing used PBMCs or T cells enriched from blood (not recorded which). The chain has TRBV10-3 and TRBJ2-1; D possibly corresponds to TRBD2 (5 bases). This clonotype was obtained from a woman aged 18-29 years who had been exposed to COVID-19. CDR3 loop: CAISDSRTGSRSNEQFF. The CDR3, as DNA: TGTGCCATCAGTGACAGTAGGACGGGGTCTAGGAGTAATGAGCAGTTCTTC.